This TCR beta chain was sequenced during a study of blood T cell repertoires in COVID-19. Study summary: From the United States, Italy and Spain came samples of acute and convalescent COVID-19.

The CDR3 is 14 amino acids. Trimming removed 8 bases from V and 2 bases from J; junction bases left unmatched: 7. The V gene's germline CDR1 is SNHLY and CDR2 FYNNEI. Using immunoSEQ multiplex PCR, the repertoire was profiled, and TCRdb retains in-frame clones only, with some absent. The sample contains about 52,000 clones, 86% of which appear only once. The chain links TRBV2 to TRBJ2-3, with 7 bases that match TRBD1. This clonotype was obtained from a man between 65 and 85 years old with acute or convalescent COVID-19. Input material: peripheral blood. Here the CDR3 reads CASGGTATTDTQYF. The CDR3 DNA sequence: TGTGCCAGCGGTGGGACAGCCACCACAGATACGCAGTATTTT.